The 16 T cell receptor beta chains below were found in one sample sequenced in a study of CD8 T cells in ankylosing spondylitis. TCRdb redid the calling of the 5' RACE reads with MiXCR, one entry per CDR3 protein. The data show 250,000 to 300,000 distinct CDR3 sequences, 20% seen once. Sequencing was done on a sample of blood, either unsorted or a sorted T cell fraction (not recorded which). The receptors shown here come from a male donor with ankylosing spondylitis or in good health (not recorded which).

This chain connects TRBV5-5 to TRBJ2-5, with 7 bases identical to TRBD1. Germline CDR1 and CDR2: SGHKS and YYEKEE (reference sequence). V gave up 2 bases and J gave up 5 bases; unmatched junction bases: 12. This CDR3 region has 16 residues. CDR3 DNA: TGTGCCAGCAGCTTAGGGGACAGCAATATTCGTGAGACCCAGTACTTC. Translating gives CASSLGDSNIRETQYF.

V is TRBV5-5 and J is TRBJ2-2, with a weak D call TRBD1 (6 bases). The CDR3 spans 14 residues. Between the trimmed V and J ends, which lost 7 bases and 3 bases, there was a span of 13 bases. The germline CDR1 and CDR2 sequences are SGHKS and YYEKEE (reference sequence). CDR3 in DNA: TGTGCCAGCTTGAACAGGGTGGACACCGGGGAGCTGTTTTTT. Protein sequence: CASLNRVDTGELFF.

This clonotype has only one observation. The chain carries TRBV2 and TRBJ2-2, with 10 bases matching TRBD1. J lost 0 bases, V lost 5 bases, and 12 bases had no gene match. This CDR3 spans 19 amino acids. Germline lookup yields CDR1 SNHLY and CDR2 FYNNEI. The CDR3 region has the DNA TGTGCCAGCAGTTCGATCGGACAGGGGGGATACGCGAACACCGGGGAGCTGTTTTTT. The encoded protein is CASSSIGQGGYANTGELFF.

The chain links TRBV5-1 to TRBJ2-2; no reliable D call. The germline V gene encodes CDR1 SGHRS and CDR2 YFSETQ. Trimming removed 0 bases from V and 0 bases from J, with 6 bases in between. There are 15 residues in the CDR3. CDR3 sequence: CASSLGHSNTGELFF. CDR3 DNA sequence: TGCGCCAGCAGCTTGGGACACTCGAACACCGGGGAGCTGTTTTTT.

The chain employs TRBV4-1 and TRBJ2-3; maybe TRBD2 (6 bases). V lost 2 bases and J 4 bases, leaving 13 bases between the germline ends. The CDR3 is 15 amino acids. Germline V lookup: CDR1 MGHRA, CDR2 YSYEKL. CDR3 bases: TGCGCCAGCAGCCAACCGGGGGAGGTGGCAGATACGCAGTATTTT. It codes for CASSQPGEVADTQYF.

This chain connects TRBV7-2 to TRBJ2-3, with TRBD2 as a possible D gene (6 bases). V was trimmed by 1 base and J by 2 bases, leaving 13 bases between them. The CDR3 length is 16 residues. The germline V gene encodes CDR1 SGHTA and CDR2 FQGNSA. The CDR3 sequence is CASSLVASVNTDTQYF. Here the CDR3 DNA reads TGTGCCAGCAGCTTAGTAGCTAGCGTTAACACAGATACGCAGTATTTT.

In nucleotides, the CDR3 is TGTGCCAGCAGCTTGGCGTCCGGGCGGATGAACACTGAAGCTTTCTTT. It translates to CASSLASGRMNTEAFF. The chain recombines TRBV5-6 with TRBJ1-1; unclear D gene. The CDR3 sequence is 16 residues long. The V gene lost 0 bases and the J gene lost 0 bases, with 12 bases spanning the gap. Germline V CDR1 and CDR2: SGHDT, YYEEEE.

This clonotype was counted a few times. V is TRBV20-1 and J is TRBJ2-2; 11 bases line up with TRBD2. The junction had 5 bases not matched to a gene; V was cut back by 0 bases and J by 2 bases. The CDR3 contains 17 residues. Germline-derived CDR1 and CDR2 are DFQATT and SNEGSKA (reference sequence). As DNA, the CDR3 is TGCAGTGCTAGAGACCCCGGACTAGCGGGCAACACCGGGGAGCTGTTTTTT. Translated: CSARDPGLAGNTGELFF.

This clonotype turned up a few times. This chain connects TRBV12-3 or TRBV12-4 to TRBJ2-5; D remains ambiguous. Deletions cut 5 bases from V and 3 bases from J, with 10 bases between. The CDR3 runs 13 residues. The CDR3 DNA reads TGTGCCAGCAGTGCCCCGATCGAAGAGACCCAGTACTTC. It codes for CASSAPIEETQYF.

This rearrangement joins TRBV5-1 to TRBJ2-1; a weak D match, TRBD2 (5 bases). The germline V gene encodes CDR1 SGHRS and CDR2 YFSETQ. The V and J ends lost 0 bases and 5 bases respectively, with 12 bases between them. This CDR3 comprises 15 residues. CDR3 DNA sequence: TGCGCCAGCAGCTTGGAGGGTAGCGCGAACAATGAGCAGTTCTTC. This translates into CASSLEGSANNEQFF.

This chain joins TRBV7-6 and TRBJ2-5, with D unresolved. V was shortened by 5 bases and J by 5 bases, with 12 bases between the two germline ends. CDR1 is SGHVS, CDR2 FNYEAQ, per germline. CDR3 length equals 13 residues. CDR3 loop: CASSQSFIETQYF. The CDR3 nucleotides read TGTGCCAGCAGCCAGTCCTTTATCGAGACCCAGTACTTC.

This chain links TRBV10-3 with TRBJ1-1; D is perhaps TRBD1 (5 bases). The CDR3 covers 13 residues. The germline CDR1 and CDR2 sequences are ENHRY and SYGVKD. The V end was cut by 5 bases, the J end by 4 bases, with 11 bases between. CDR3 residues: CAISPDSCTEAFF. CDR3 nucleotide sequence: TGTGCCATCAGTCCCGACAGCTGCACTGAAGCTTTCTTT.

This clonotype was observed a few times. The CDR3 DNA follows: TGTGCGGTCCGGGGCTACACCTTC. It specifies CAVRGYTF. The V and J genes are TRBV12-3 or TRBV12-4 and TRBJ1-2; no firm D call. This CDR3 is built from 8 residues.

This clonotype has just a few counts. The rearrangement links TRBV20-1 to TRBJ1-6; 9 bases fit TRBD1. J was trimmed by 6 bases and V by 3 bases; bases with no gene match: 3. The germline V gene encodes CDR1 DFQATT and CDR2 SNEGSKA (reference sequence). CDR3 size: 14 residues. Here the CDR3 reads CSASWTGANSPLHF. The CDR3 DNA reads TGCAGTGCTAGCTGGACAGGGGCTAATTCACCCCTCCACTTT.

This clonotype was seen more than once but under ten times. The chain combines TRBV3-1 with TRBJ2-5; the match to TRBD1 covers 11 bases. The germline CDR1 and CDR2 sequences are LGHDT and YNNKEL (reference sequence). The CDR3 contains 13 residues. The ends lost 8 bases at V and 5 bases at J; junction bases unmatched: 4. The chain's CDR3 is CASQGQGAETQYF. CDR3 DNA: TGTGCCAGCCAAGGACAGGGGGCCGAGACCCAGTACTTC.

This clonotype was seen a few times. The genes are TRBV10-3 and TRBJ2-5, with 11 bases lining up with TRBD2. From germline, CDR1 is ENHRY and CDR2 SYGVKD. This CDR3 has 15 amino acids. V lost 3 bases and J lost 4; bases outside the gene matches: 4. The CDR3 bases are TGTGCCATCAGTGACCTAGCGGGGGGTGTAGAGACCCAGTACTTC. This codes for CAISDLAGGVETQYF.